Detailed here is one TCR beta chain. Its antigen is currently unknown. The CDR3 covers 16 residues. The V and J ends lost 1 base and 6 bases, in that order; junction bases with no gene match: 5. The germline V gene has CDR1 SGHVS and CDR2 FNYEAQ. This sample was taken from a study of CD8 T cells in ankylosing spondylitis. Study findings and constraints: Blood from ankylosing spondylitis patients appeared to carry a characteristic roughly 8-variant TCR beta motif.

From the 5' RACE reads, TCRdb called clonotypes with MiXCR, one entry per CDR3 protein. Counted here are around 770,000 distinct CDR3 sequences, around 20% occurring once; the ten biggest clones make up over 15%. The clonotype originates from a male donor with ankylosing spondylitis. The chain has TRBV7-6 and TRBJ2-2; 10 bases are shared with TRBD1. The source material was blood, either unsorted or a sorted T cell fraction (not recorded which). The chain's CDR3 is CASSLGDRGDPGELFF. CDR3 nucleotide sequence: TGTGCCAGCAGCTTAGGGGACAGGGGAGACCCCGGGGAGCTGTTTTTT.